A single sample is the source of the 30 T cell receptor beta chains below, sequenced in a study of T cell changes during pregnancy in multiple sclerosis. Profiled with immunoSEQ multiplex PCR; TCRdb holds only in-frame clones, not every one. The top ten clones hold 0.21% of a sample with 79,000 or so clones, 85% to 95% of them seen once. Sequencing used CD4+ T cells from peripheral blood mononuclear cells, obtained before pregnancy. The source of these receptors is a female donor with multiple sclerosis, enrolled in a pregnancy study.

The J gene is TRBJ2-3, the V gene TRBV27, with D possibly being TRBD2 (5 bases). Deletions cut 2 bases from V and 2 bases from J, with 14 bases between. The CDR3 spans 16 residues. Germline values: CDR1 MNHEY, CDR2 SMNVEV (reference sequence). CDR3: CASSLAGLTLTDTQYF. CDR3 nucleotide sequence: TGTGCCAGCAGTTTAGCAGGACTTACCCTCACAGATACGCAGTATTTT.

The chain links TRBV2 to TRBJ1-4, with 9 bases matching TRBD1. CDR1 and CDR2 (germline): SNHLY, FYNNEI. V gave up 6 bases and J gave up 9 bases; unmatched junction bases: 8. This CDR3 region has 14 residues. The CDR3 bases are TGTGCCAGCAGCCGCACAGGGGGCGGGCAAAAACTGTTTTTT. As protein: CASSRTGGGQKLFF.

The genes are TRBV9 and TRBJ1-1; 7 bases are a match to TRBD1. With 3 bases clipped from V and 1 base from J, the junction kept 3 bases outside the gene matches. The CDR3 spans 14 residues. The germline V gene has CDR1 SGDLS and CDR2 YYNGEE. The CDR3 is CASSAGQENTEAFF. For the CDR3, the DNA is TGTGCCAGCAGCGCCGGACAGGAGAACACTGAAGCTTTCTTT.

This rearrangement joins TRBV19 to TRBJ1-6; D remains unclear. Looked up from germline, CDR1 is LNHDA and CDR2 is SQIVND (reference sequence). CDR3 length equals 13 residues. V dropped 2 bases and J dropped 6 bases, with 5 bases sitting between them. The CDR3 here is CASSIRVNSPLHF. The CDR3 DNA follows: TGTGCCAGTAGTATAAGAGTTAATTCACCCCTCCACTTT.

The chain combines TRBV18 with TRBJ2-5; D is undetermined. The CDR3 is 14 residues long. Germline CDR1 and CDR2: KGHSH and LQKENI. With 2 bases removed from V and 2 bases from J, the gap between germline ends came to 9 bases. In DNA form, the CDR3 reads TGTGCCAGCTCACCATCCGGGTTACAAGAGACCCAGTACTTC. Translated: CASSPSGLQETQYF.

The V and J genes are TRBV7-2 and TRBJ2-1; D unresolved. Germline CDR1 SGHTA, CDR2 FQGNSA. The CDR3 spans 17 residues. The V gene lost 6 bases and the J gene lost 0 bases, with 18 bases spanning the gap. In DNA form, the CDR3 reads TGTGCCAGCAGGTCGAGTTCTGTCCCGAGCTCCTACAATGAGCAGTTCTTC. As protein: CASRSSSVPSSYNEQFF.

In its sample, this clone was seen a few times. This rearrangement joins TRBV11-1 to TRBJ1-2, with D unclear. The CDR3 has 13 amino acids. The V gene lost 5 bases and the J gene lost 8 bases, with 15 bases spanning the gap. The germline gives CDR1 SGHAT, CDR2 FQDESV (reference sequence). CDR3 region: CASSPRSGRGYTF. CDR3 coding DNA: TGTGCCAGCAGCCCACGGTCGGGGAGGGGCTACACCTTC.

This clone was seen just once. V gene TRBV19 combines with J gene TRBJ1-4; tentative D call: TRBD1 (6 bases). Germline-derived CDR1 and CDR2 are LNHDA and SQIVND (reference sequence). Trimming shortened V by 6 bases and J by 4 bases, and 15 bases separated the two germline ends. The CDR3 covers 15 residues. The CDR3 coding sequence is TGTGCCAGTAGAAAAGGGGGGGCTGGTAATGAAAAACTGTTTTTT. Translated, it gives CASRKGGAGNEKLFF.

The CDR3 region is CASSLTRGSNYGYTF. The CDR3 region has the DNA TGTGCCAGCAGCTTAACTCGGGGGAGTAACTATGGCTACACCTTC. V gene TRBV7-9 combines with J gene TRBJ1-2; the D gene is possibly TRBD1 (5 bases). V was trimmed by 2 bases and J by 1 base, leaving 11 bases between them. From germline, CDR1 is SEHNR and CDR2 FQNEAQ (reference sequence). The CDR3 runs to 15 residues.

V gene TRBV19 combines with J gene TRBJ2-5; 12 bases match TRBD2. Germline lookup yields CDR1 LNHDA and CDR2 SQIVND (reference sequence). The V segment lost 8 bases and the J segment 4 bases; nucleotides outside the gene matches: 8. This CDR3 is built from 15 residues. This chain's CDR3 is CASSWTSGTLETQYF. CDR3 DNA sequence: TGTGCCAGTTCCTGGACTAGCGGGACTCTAGAGACCCAGTACTTC.

The chain is built from TRBV18 and TRBJ2-1; 9 positions agree with TRBD2. Germline assignment: CDR1 KGHSH and CDR2 LQKENI. The CDR3 runs to 15 residues. After removal of 3 bases from V and 4 bases from J, the junction contained 4 bases not matched to a gene. The DNA of the CDR3 is TGTGCCAGCTCACCTAGCGGGAGTCCTTACAATGAGCAGTTCTTC. Translating gives CASSPSGSPYNEQFF.

The chain joins TRBV9 to TRBJ1-4; D remains unclear. The germline V gene encodes CDR1 SGDLS and CDR2 YYNGEE. V dropped 4 bases and J dropped 4 bases, with 17 bases sitting between them. The length of the CDR3 is 16 residues. CDR3: CASSPSPVLDNEKLFF. The CDR3, as DNA: TGTGCCAGCAGCCCCAGTCCCGTCCTTGATAATGAAAAACTGTTTTTT. Based on the CDR3 plus reference TRBV9 and TRBJ1-4, the full variable domain is DSGVTQTPKHLITATGQRVTLRCSPRSGDLSVYWYQQSLDQGLQFLIQYYNGEERAKGNILERFSAQQFPDLHSELNLSSLELGDSALYFCASSPSPVLDNEKLFFGSGTQLSVL.

The sample holds a few counts of this clone. The chain recombines TRBV5-1 with TRBJ2-1, with TRBD2 matching 10 bases. The junction had 4 bases not matched to a gene; V was cut back by 0 bases and J by 4 bases. The CDR3 sequence is 16 residues long. The germline CDR1 and CDR2 sequences are SGHRS and YFSETQ. This CDR3 is CASSLALAGAYNEQFF. CDR3 sequence (DNA): TGCGCCAGCAGCTTGGCCCTAGCGGGGGCATACAATGAGCAGTTCTTC.

The chain is built from TRBV13 and TRBJ2-3, with D perhaps TRBD1 (7 bases). CDR1 and CDR2 from the germline V gene are PRHDT and FYEKMQ (reference sequence). This CDR3 has 17 amino acids. Deletions cut 0 bases from V and 2 bases from J, with 15 bases between. The CDR3 nucleotides read TGTGCCAGCAGCTTAGGAGGGCAGGGGGGCATCACAGATACGCAGTATTTT. Encoded protein: CASSLGGQGGITDTQYF.

This clone was seen only once. This chain joins TRBV5-6 and TRBJ2-3; D is perhaps TRBD2 (6 bases). The length of the CDR3 is 14 residues. Germline V gives CDR1 SGHDT, CDR2 YYEEEE. Trimming pared 3 bases from V and 3 bases from J, leaving 11 bases between. The CDR3 spells CASSSDGGTDTQYF. CDR3 sequence (DNA): TGTGCCAGCAGCTCCGACGGAGGGACAGATACGCAGTATTTT.

The chain uses TRBV30 and TRBJ1-4; D call uncertain. CDR3 length: 12 residues. Between the trimmed V and J ends, which lost 1 base and 6 bases, there was a span of 6 bases. Germline V gives CDR1 GTSNPN, CDR2 SVGIG (reference sequence). The CDR3 protein is CAWSGPHEKLFF. The DNA of the CDR3 is TGTGCCTGGAGTGGGCCTCATGAAAAACTGTTTTTT.

The rearrangement uses TRBV12-5 and TRBJ2-3, with D uncertain. V was clipped by 2 bases and J by 1 base, with 7 bases between them. CDR1 is LGHNT, CDR2 FRNRAP, per germline. The CDR3 is made up of 14 amino acids. In DNA, the CDR3 is TGTGCTAGTGGTTTGATCCGTTGCACAGATACGCAGTATTTT. Protein: CASGLIRCTDTQYF. The complete variable domain, with remaining parts taken from reference TRBV12-5 and TRBJ2-3, reads DARVTQTPRHKVTEMGQEVTMRCQPILGHNTVFWYRQTMMQGLELLAYFRNRAPLDDSGMPKDRFSAEMPDATLATLKIQPSEPRDSAVYFCASGLIRCTDTQYFGPGTRLTVL.

This clone was observed a single time. The V and J genes are TRBV5-1 and TRBJ2-7; 11 positions agree with TRBD2. V was clipped by 4 bases and J by 4 bases; unmatched bases: 4. Germline V lookup: CDR1 SGHRS, CDR2 YFSETQ. The CDR3 covers 14 residues. CDR3 sequence: CASSSSGRAYEQYF. CDR3 nucleotide sequence: TGCGCCAGCAGCAGTAGCGGGAGGGCTTACGAGCAGTACTTC.

This clone was picked up a small number of times. The rearrangement uses TRBV29-1 and TRBJ1-1; D is possibly TRBD1 (5 bases). This CDR3 is built from 9 residues. In germline, CDR1 is SQVTM, CDR2 ANQGSEA. The V end was cut by 3 bases, the J end by 12 bases, with 8 bases between. The CDR3 loop reads CSVDSGPFF. The DNA of the CDR3 is TGCAGCGTTGATTCAGGGCCTTTCTTT. The full variable domain, its missing parts supplied by reference TRBV29-1 and TRBJ1-1, is SAVISQKPSRDICQRGTSLTIQCQVDSQVTMMFWYRQQPGQSLTLIATANQGSEATYESGFVIDKFPISRPNLTFSTLTVSNMSPEDSSIYLCSVDSGPFFGQGTRLTVV.

The rearrangement uses TRBV25-1 and TRBJ1-2; TRBD1 might be the D (5 bases). The CDR3 consists of 13 residues. V was cut by 8 bases and J by 4 bases, with 14 bases left in between. Germline V gene lookup returns CDR1 MGHDK and CDR2 SYGVNS. CDR3 in DNA: TGTGCCAGCCCAACCATAGACAGCTATGGCTACACCTTC. The encoded protein is CASPTIDSYGYTF.

This chain uses TRBV15 with TRBJ2-1, with a weak D call TRBD1 (6 bases). Germline CDR1 LNHNV, CDR2 YYDKDF (reference sequence). V was pared by 3 bases and J by 3 bases, with 24 bases between. CDR3 size: 19 residues. CDR3 in DNA: TGTGCCACCAGCAGGGCCAGTTTACAGGGAAGGGCGGGCTACAATGAGCAGTTCTTC. It yields the protein CATSRASLQGRAGYNEQFF.

The V and J genes are TRBV28 and TRBJ1-2, with a tentative D call TRBD1 (5 bases). The CDR3 contains 13 residues. The V and J ends lost 7 bases and 5 bases respectively, with 14 bases between them. The germline gives CDR1 MDHEN, CDR2 SYDVKM. The CDR3 bases are TGTGCCAGCACCAGGGAGGGATCATATGGCTACACCTTC. It is translated as CASTREGSYGYTF.

This chain links TRBV5-1 with TRBJ1-5, with a weak D call TRBD1 (6 bases). Germline CDR1 SGHRS, CDR2 YFSETQ. This CDR3 is built from 15 residues. V lost 0 bases and J 6 bases, leaving 13 bases between the germline ends. The CDR3: CASSLEGGGGQPQHF. The CDR3 DNA reads as TGCGCCAGCAGCTTGGAAGGGGGTGGAGGTCAGCCCCAGCATTTT.

This sequence joins TRBV9 and TRBJ2-3, with D possibly being TRBD1 (6 bases). Germline CDR1 is SGDLS and CDR2 is YYNGEE. The length of the CDR3 is 15 residues. V lost 0 bases, J lost 0 bases, and 8 bases lay in between. Here the CDR3 DNA reads TGTGCCAGCAGCGTAGATGGACAGAGCACAGATACGCAGTATTTT. It codes for CASSVDGQSTDTQYF.

The chain employs TRBV6-1 and TRBJ2-3, with 8 bases lining up with TRBD2. Germline V gives CDR1 MNHNS, CDR2 SASEGT. The length of the CDR3 is 15 residues. V lost 2 bases to trimming and J lost 3 bases; unmatched junction nucleotides: 4. The CDR3 sequence is CASSEIAGRTDTQYF. CDR3 DNA: TGTGCCAGCAGTGAAATAGCGGGAAGAACAGATACGCAGTATTTT.

The chain couples TRBV7-2 to TRBJ2-5; TRBD1 matches at 7 bases. Germline CDR1 is SGHTA and CDR2 is FQGNSA. Losses at the gene ends were 1 base for V and 5 bases for J; bases not matched to a gene: 7. This CDR3 comprises 15 residues. The CDR3 nucleotides are TGTGCCAGCAGCTTAGTATCACAGGGGATGGAGACCCAGTACTTC. Amino acid sequence: CASSLVSQGMETQYF.

This clone has just one count. This chain connects TRBV14 to TRBJ2-5; 7 nucleotides line up with TRBD1. The CDR3 runs 15 residues. In germline, CDR1 is SGHDN, CDR2 FVKESK. V shed 3 bases, J shed 1 base, and the junction held 5 bases outside the gene matches. The CDR3 reads CASSQWGQPQETQYF. The CDR3 nucleotides are TGTGCCAGCAGCCAGTGGGGACAGCCCCAAGAGACCCAGTACTTC.

V gene TRBV9 combines with J gene TRBJ2-3; TRBD2 matches at 11 bases. V lost 3 bases, J lost 5 bases, and 8 bases stayed unmatched. CDR3 length: 16 residues. Germline V CDR1 and CDR2: SGDLS, YYNGEE. The CDR3, as DNA: TGTGCCAGCAGCGAGTCGTTAGCGGGGGGGGAAGATACGCAGTATTTT. This codes for CASSESLAGGEDTQYF.

V gene TRBV9 combines with J gene TRBJ1-2; possibly TRBD1 for D (6 bases). V dropped 3 bases and J dropped 2 bases, with 14 bases sitting between them. Per germline, CDR1 SGDLS and CDR2 YYNGEE. The CDR3 is made up of 15 amino acids. CDR3 nucleotides: TGTGCCAGCAGCGCCCGCGCGGGGGGCAACTATGGCTACACCTTC. It translates to CASSARAGGNYGYTF.

The chain has TRBV7-8 and TRBJ1-2; 9 nucleotides match TRBD1. The V gene end was trimmed by 5 bases and the J gene end by 6 bases; junction bases not matched to a gene: 4. Germline values: CDR1 SGHVS, CDR2 FQNEAQ. The CDR3 totals 13 residues. As DNA, the CDR3 is TGTGCCAGCAGCGGGGACAGGGATCATGGCTACACCTTC. Its translation: CASSGDRDHGYTF.